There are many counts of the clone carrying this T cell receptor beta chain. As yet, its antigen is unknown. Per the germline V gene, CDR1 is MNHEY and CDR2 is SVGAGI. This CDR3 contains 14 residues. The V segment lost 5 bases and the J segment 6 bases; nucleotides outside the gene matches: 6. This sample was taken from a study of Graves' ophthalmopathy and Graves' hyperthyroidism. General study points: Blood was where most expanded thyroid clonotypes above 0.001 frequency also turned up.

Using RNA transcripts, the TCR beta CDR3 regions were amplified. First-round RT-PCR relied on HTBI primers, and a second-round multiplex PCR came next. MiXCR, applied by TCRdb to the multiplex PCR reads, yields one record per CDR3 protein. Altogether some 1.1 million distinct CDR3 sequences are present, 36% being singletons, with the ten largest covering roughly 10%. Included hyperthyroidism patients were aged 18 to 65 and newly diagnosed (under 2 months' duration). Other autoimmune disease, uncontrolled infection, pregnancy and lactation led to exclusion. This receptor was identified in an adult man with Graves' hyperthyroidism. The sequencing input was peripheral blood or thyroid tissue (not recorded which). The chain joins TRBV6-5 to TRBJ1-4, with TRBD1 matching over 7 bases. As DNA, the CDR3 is TGTGCCAGCAGTACGACAGGGAGGGATGAAAAACTGTTTTTT. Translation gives CASSTTGRDEKLFF.